The 21 T cell receptor beta chains in this list originate from one sample, sequenced in a study of CD8 T cells in Susac syndrome. RNA, at roughly 0.45 to 1 ug, was reverse transcribed with random hexamers. MiXCR was run by TCRdb on the immunoSEQ multiplex PCR reads, yielding one entry per CDR3 protein. This table has about 94,000 distinct CDR3 sequences, around 94% appearing once. Specimen: CD4+ T cells from PBMCs. The receptors shown here come from a human donor with Susac syndrome.

The chain is built from TRBV20-1 and TRBJ2-7; 8 bases map to TRBD2. Germline V CDR1 and CDR2: DFQATT, SNEGSKA (reference sequence). The CDR3 length is 13 residues. DNA of the CDR3: TGCAGCTCCAGTAGGACTAGCTCTCGGGAGCAGTACTTC. It specifies CSSSRTSSREQYF.

This chain uses TRBV5-1 with TRBJ1-4; D might be TRBD1 (6 bases). The CDR3 loop spans 15 amino acids. The V gene lost 4 bases and the J gene lost 6 bases, with 16 bases spanning the gap. The germline CDR1 and CDR2 sequences are SGHRS and YFSETQ. The CDR3 DNA reads TGCGCCAGCAGCGCGAGTCCCAGGGGTGATGAAAAACTGTTTTTT. Translated, it gives CASSASPRGDEKLFF.

This rearrangement joins TRBV7-9 to TRBJ2-7; D is perhaps TRBD2 (5 bases). V lost 5 bases and J 0 bases, leaving 20 bases between the germline ends. This CDR3 contains 17 residues. Germline values: CDR1 SEHNR, CDR2 FQNEAQ (reference sequence). DNA of the CDR3: TGTGCCAGCAGCCCCGGCCGGGGAATCATCCCCTCCTACGAGCAGTACTTC. As protein: CASSPGRGIIPSYEQYF. The full variable domain, completed using reference TRBV7-9 and TRBJ2-7, is DTGVSQNPRHKITKRGQNVTFRCDPISEHNRLYWYRQTLGQGPEFLTYFQNEAQLEKSRLLSDRFSAERPKGSFSTLEIQRTEQGDSAMYLCASSPGRGIIPSYEQYFGPGTRLTVT.

The rearrangement joins TRBV20-1 to TRBJ2-1; no clear D gene. This CDR3 comprises 17 residues. Germline CDR1 and CDR2: DFQATT and SNEGSKA (reference sequence). The V and J ends lost 3 bases and 2 bases respectively, with 20 bases between them. The chain's CDR3 is CSASVPSDQRPYNEQFF. In DNA, the CDR3 is TGCAGTGCTAGCGTCCCATCGGACCAACGACCCTACAATGAGCAGTTCTTC.

The chain combines TRBV30 with TRBJ2-7; 9 bases are shared with TRBD1. Looked up from germline, CDR1 is GTSNPN and CDR2 is SVGIG (reference sequence). V lost 2 bases to trimming and J lost 5 bases; unmatched junction nucleotides: 10. The CDR3 sequence is 15 residues long. The CDR3 DNA sequence: TGTGCCTGGAGTTATACCGGGACAGGGCGCAACGAGCAGTACTTC. Encoded protein: CAWSYTGTGRNEQYF.

V and J are TRBV7-2 and TRBJ2-1; 12 positions match TRBD2. In germline, CDR1 is SGHTA, CDR2 FQGNSA. V trimming: 2 bases; J trimming: 7 bases; junction bases outside the gene matches: 6. CDR3 size: 16 residues. The CDR3 sequence is CASSLLAGGPGNEQFF. CDR3 nucleotide sequence: TGTGCCAGCAGCTTACTAGCGGGGGGGCCTGGGAATGAGCAGTTCTTC.

This sequence joins TRBV6-5 and TRBJ2-1; weak D call: TRBD2 (7 bases). CDR3 size: 15 residues. Per the germline V gene, CDR1 is MNHEY and CDR2 is SVGAGI. Trimming pared 5 bases from V and 6 bases from J, leaving 17 bases between. CDR3 region: CASSPGGGLVNEQFF. The CDR3 DNA is TGTGCCAGCAGTCCCGGCGGGGGCCTAGTCAATGAGCAGTTCTTC.

The chain joins TRBV30 to TRBJ2-5, with D uncertain. Trimming shortened V by 4 bases and J by 6 bases, and 24 bases separated the two germline ends. CDR3 length: 16 amino acids. The germline V gene has CDR1 GTSNPN and CDR2 SVGIG (reference sequence). The CDR3 is CAWNPRIGFLMKTQYF. CDR3 DNA: TGTGCCTGGAACCCACGTATAGGGTTTTTAATGAAGACCCAGTACTTC.

V is TRBV4-2 and J is TRBJ2-5; 7 nucleotides align to TRBD2. Looked up from germline, CDR1 is LGHNA and CDR2 is YNFKEQ. CDR3 length: 15 amino acids. With V trimmed by 1 base and J by 3 bases, 5 bases remained unmatched. The CDR3 coding sequence is TGTGCCAGCAGCCAAGGGCTAGCGGAGGAAGAGACCCAGTACTTC. The encoded protein is CASSQGLAEEETQYF.

The J gene is TRBJ2-5, the V gene TRBV7-8, with 11 bases matching TRBD2. The CDR3 covers 16 residues. V shed 1 base, J shed 5 bases, and the junction held 6 bases outside the gene matches. Germline V gene sequence: CDR1 SGHVS, CDR2 FQNEAQ. The CDR3 DNA reads TGTGCCAGCAGCTTAGTCGGTAGCGGGGGGGCCGAGACCCAGTACTTC. Protein: CASSLVGSGGAETQYF.

The chain combines TRBV5-4 with TRBJ2-5; tentative D call: TRBD1 (5 bases). V lost 4 bases, J lost 5 bases, and 12 bases lay in between. The CDR3 totals 13 residues. Germline V gene sequence: CDR1 SGHNT, CDR2 YYREEE (reference sequence). DNA of the CDR3: TGTGCCAGCAGCGTCTCAAACAGGGAGACCCAGTACTTC. The encoded protein is CASSVSNRETQYF.

The chain joins TRBV18 to TRBJ1-1; D not resolved. Germline lookup yields CDR1 KGHSH and CDR2 LQKENI. The CDR3 is 13 residues long. Trimming stripped 2 bases from V and 2 bases from J, with 6 bases between. The CDR3 is CASSPVGNTEAFF. CDR3 DNA sequence: TGTGCCAGCTCACCAGTGGGTAACACTGAAGCTTTCTTT.

This chain connects TRBV10-3 to TRBJ1-5; no reliable D call. Germline V CDR1 and CDR2: ENHRY, SYGVKD. This CDR3 has 11 residues. V dropped 3 bases and J dropped 10 bases, with 7 bases sitting between them. CDR3: CAISDKGPQHF. The DNA for the CDR3 is TGTGCCATCAGTGATAAGGGACCCCAGCATTTT.

V is TRBV15 and J is TRBJ2-6; D call uncertain. CDR1 and CDR2 from the germline V gene are LNHNV and YYDKDF (reference sequence). This CDR3 is 13 amino acids long. The germline V and J ends were trimmed by 6 bases and 4 bases, with 7 bases remaining between them. The CDR3 DNA follows: TGTGCCACCAGGGGTTGGGGGGCCAACGTCCTGACTTTC. Amino acid sequence: CATRGWGANVLTF.

This clonotype was counted a single time. The chain employs TRBV20-1 and TRBJ2-7; D assignment may be TRBD1 or TRBD2 (5 bases each). From germline, CDR1 is DFQATT and CDR2 SNEGSKA (reference sequence). The V and J ends lost 3 bases and 4 bases respectively, with 19 bases between them. The CDR3 spans 15 residues. CDR3 protein: CSARINGDPFYEQYF. The CDR3 DNA sequence: TGCAGTGCTAGGATTAACGGGGACCCCTTTTACGAGCAGTACTTC.

The chain employs TRBV4-3 and TRBJ1-5; D ambiguous. The germline gives CDR1 LGHNA, CDR2 YSLEER. This CDR3 region has 15 residues. Trimming removed 0 bases at V and 4 bases at J, with 10 bases between. CDR3 sequence: CASSQDRTANQPQHF. Here the CDR3 DNA reads TGCGCCAGCAGCCAAGATCGCACAGCTAATCAGCCCCAGCATTTT.

The V gene is TRBV18, the J gene TRBJ2-5; 8 bases align to TRBD2. CDR3 length: 16 residues. Germline V gene data show CDR1 as KGHSH and CDR2 as LQKENI. Unmatched junction bases numbered 7, after V lost 1 base and J lost 3 bases. CDR3 coding DNA: TGTGCCAGCTCACCACGAGCGGGGGCGAGGAAAGAGACCCAGTACTTC. This gives the protein CASSPRAGARKETQYF.

This chain connects TRBV11-3 to TRBJ2-3; maybe TRBD2 (6 bases). Trimming shortened V by 3 bases and J by 0 bases, and 10 bases separated the two germline ends. The CDR3 loop spans 15 amino acids. Germline assignment: CDR1 SGHNT and CDR2 YENEEA. CDR3 sequence (DNA): TGTGCCAGCAGCTTGCCGGGACTGAGCACAGATACGCAGTATTTT. This gives the protein CASSLPGLSTDTQYF.

The chain joins TRBV7-2 to TRBJ2-7, with TRBD2 matching over 8 bases. Germline V gene lookup returns CDR1 SGHTA and CDR2 FQGNSA. With V trimmed by 5 bases and J by 3 bases, 6 bases remained unmatched. The CDR3 totals 14 residues. The CDR3 nucleotides read TGTGCCAGCAGCCTGCCGGGACTAGTCTACGAGCAGTACTTC. Its translation: CASSLPGLVYEQYF.

The rearrangement joins TRBV10-3 to TRBJ2-2; a possible D gene is TRBD1 (6 bases). The CDR3 contains 14 residues. Germline values: CDR1 ENHRY, CDR2 SYGVKD. Trimming removed 6 bases at V and 3 bases at J, with 11 bases between. The CDR3 bases are TGTGCCATCAGAAGGGGGTCCGACACCGGGGAGCTGTTTTTT. Its translation is CAIRRGSDTGELFF.

The rearrangement uses TRBV10-3 and TRBJ2-3, with D perhaps matching TRBD2 (6 bases). V was pared by 0 bases and J by 5 bases, with 12 bases between. CDR3 length equals 15 residues. Per germline, CDR1 ENHRY and CDR2 SYGVKD. The CDR3 DNA reads TGTGCCATCAGTGAGTCTAGCGGTATCGGAGATACGCAGTATTTT. Translation: CAISESSGIGDTQYF.